A selection of T cell receptor beta chains follows, all from one sample in a study of blood T cell repertoires in COVID-19. Clones were sequenced by immunoSEQ multiplex PCR, and TCRdb holds only the in-frame ones, with some missing. The data hold over 200,000 clones, with 83% observed a single time. Sequenced: peripheral blood. The receptors derive from a woman in her 30s with COVID-19, enrolled during active disease. The CDR3 runs from the conserved cysteine through the conserved F or W.

V,CDR3
TRBV6-6,CASKGGEETQYF
TRBV27,CASSSPAGASYEQYF
TRBV4-3,CASSQEDRGRSGYTF
TRBV9,CASSAGLAYEQYF
TRBV7-2,CASSLVIGQSYGYTF
TRBV3-1/TRBV3-2,CASSQGTRGLAYGEQFF
TRBV11-2,CASSPAGDYGYTF
TRBV29-1,CSVGGTVGNTIYF
TRBV6-5,CASRRGGSAEAFF
TRBV2,CASSGRAYEQYF
TRBV7-3,CASSLTFGGDEQFF
TRBV12-5,CASGLVGGSNQPQHF
TRBV6-5,CASRATTGGSDGYTF
TRBV5-6,CASSPYRQQNSPLHF
TRBV15,CATSREGGDTQYF
TRBV7-2,CASSLGGSGVSYNEQFF
TRBV9,CASSVEGDGFNEQFF
TRBV6-6,CASSIAGQVSYEQYF
TRBV3-1/TRBV3-2,CASRRRGGETQYF
TRBV27,CASSLSRGTNEKLFF
TRBV15,CAISGANTGELFF
TRBV18,CASSRVVWRKGNEQFF
TRBV12-3/TRBV12-4,CASSLDRGRGAFF
TRBV7-8,CASSPPYGEVDYGYTF
TRBV27,CASSPTGDTEAFF
TRBV21-1,CASSKRTQGVLAKNIQYF
TRBV6-2/TRBV6-3,CASSYEQGESFDYGYTF